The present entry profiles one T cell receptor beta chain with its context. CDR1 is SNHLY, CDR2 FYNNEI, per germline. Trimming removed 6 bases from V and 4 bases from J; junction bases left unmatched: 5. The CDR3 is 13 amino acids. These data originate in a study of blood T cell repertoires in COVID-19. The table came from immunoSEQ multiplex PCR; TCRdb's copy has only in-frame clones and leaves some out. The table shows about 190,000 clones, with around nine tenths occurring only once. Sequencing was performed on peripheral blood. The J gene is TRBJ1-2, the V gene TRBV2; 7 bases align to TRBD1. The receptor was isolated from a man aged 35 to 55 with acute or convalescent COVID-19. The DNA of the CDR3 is TGTGCCAGCAGATCCCGGGACAGCTATGGCTACACCTTC. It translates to CASRSRDSYGYTF.